This entry lists 9 T cell receptor beta chains sequenced from one sample in a study of early stage breast cancer tumors. Assay: immunoSEQ multiplex PCR; the TCRdb copy retains only in-frame clones and omits some. This table holds some 47,000 clones, around 83% found once. What was sequenced was blood. These receptors were collected from a person aged 50-59 years with breast cancer.

The chain couples TRBV11-3 to TRBJ2-2, with D hard to call. Germline V lookup: CDR1 SGHNT, CDR2 YENEEA. V was pared by 2 bases and J by 7 bases, with 2 bases between. The CDR3 length is 11 residues. The CDR3 DNA reads as TGTGCCAGCAGCTTAAACGGGGAGCTGTTTTTT. Protein product: CASSLNGELFF.

This chain uses TRBV5-1 with TRBJ2-1; TRBD1 might be the D (5 bases). CDR1 and CDR2 (germline): SGHRS, YFSETQ. Trimming took 1 base from V and 7 from J, leaving 18 bases between them. CDR3 length: 16 amino acids. CDR3 sequence (DNA): TGCGCCAGCAGCTTGAGGCAGGCGCAGGGTGGGAATGAGCAGTTCTTC. It translates to CASSLRQAQGGNEQFF.

This clone has just one count. V gene TRBV9 combines with J gene TRBJ2-1; 8 bases match TRBD2. V was pared by 3 bases and J by 6 bases, with 8 bases of the junction left unmatched. The CDR3 is 15 amino acids. Germline values: CDR1 SGDLS, CDR2 YYNGEE. The CDR3 here is CASSARQREPNEQFF. The CDR3 nucleotides read TGTGCCAGCAGCGCCAGGCAGCGGGAGCCCAATGAGCAGTTCTTC.

J is TRBJ1-1 and V is TRBV28; D perhaps matches TRBD1 (6 bases). Germline CDR1 and CDR2: MDHEN and SYDVKM. CDR3 length: 14 amino acids. The ends were cut back, 2 bases at V and 5 bases at J, with 12 bases in the middle. The CDR3 nucleotides read TGTGCCAGCAGTTTAAGGCAGGGGATAACTGAAGCTTTCTTT. Its protein product is CASSLRQGITEAFF.

The genes are TRBV25-1 and TRBJ2-7, with 9 bases matching TRBD2. The germline V gene has CDR1 MGHDK and CDR2 SYGVNS. The V and J ends lost 4 bases and 5 bases, in that order; junction bases with no gene match: 9. The length of the CDR3 is 15 residues. CDR3 residues: CASSGGLAGRNEQYF. The CDR3 DNA follows: TGTGCCAGCAGTGGGGGCCTAGCGGGAAGGAACGAGCAGTACTTC.

This clone was detected only once. The chain couples TRBV30 to TRBJ2-5, with 8 nucleotides matching TRBD2. The germline V gene encodes CDR1 GTSNPN and CDR2 SVGIG (reference sequence). The CDR3 has 16 residues. The trim removed 0 bases at V and 5 bases at J, leaving 11 bases unmatched. CDR3 DNA: TGTGCCTGGAGTGTACTCGGGAGGGTAGCAAAGGAGACCCAGTACTTC. Encoded protein: CAWSVLGRVAKETQYF.

V usage is TRBV9 and J usage is TRBJ2-2, with 9 nucleotides matching TRBD2. This CDR3 contains 16 residues. The V gene end was trimmed by 1 base and the J gene end by 4 bases; junction bases not matched to a gene: 5. CDR1 and CDR2 from the germline V gene are SGDLS and YYNGEE. CDR3 coding DNA: TGTGCCAGCAGCGTATTTGGTAGCGGGAGCACCGGGGAGCTGTTTTTT. Its translation is CASSVFGSGSTGELFF.

The chain joins TRBV2 to TRBJ2-3; possible D gene TRBD2, 6 bases. The V gene's germline CDR1 is SNHLY and CDR2 FYNNEI. The CDR3 extends over 14 amino acids. V was trimmed by 7 bases and J by 5 bases, leaving 16 bases between them. The CDR3 loop reads CASNKLAMGDTQYF. The CDR3, as DNA: TGTGCCAGCAATAAACTAGCCATGGGAGATACGCAGTATTTT.

The rearrangement uses TRBV6-5 and TRBJ1-5, with D tentatively TRBD1 (5 bases). Trimming cost V 5 bases and J 11 bases, with 19 bases left between them. The CDR3 sequence is 14 residues long. The germline V gene encodes CDR1 MNHEY and CDR2 SVGAGI. The CDR3 here is CASSNNPTSGTQHF. In DNA, the CDR3 is TGTGCCAGCAGTAACAACCCGACTTCAGGGACCCAGCATTTT.